Listed below are T cell receptor beta chains from one sample, sequenced in a study of human T cells and chemical hapten exposure. Each CDR3 protein is one row after TCRdb ran MiXCR on the RACE reads. The top ten clones hold around 5.5% of a sample with about 45,000 distinct CDR3 sequences, 4.4% of them seen once. The sample comprised whole blood. The receptors were sampled from a human donor in good health. Some clones in this sample may be carry-over from other donors' samples. CDR3s include the opening cysteine and the closing phenylalanine or tryptophan. D genes are given only for firm matches. Size values are once, few and many counts, or a class for expanded clones, and some rows have none.

j_call: TRBJ2-1
d_call: TRBD2
v_call: TRBV23-1
clone_size: NA
cdr3_nt: TGCGCCAGCAGTCGATTTGAAGCGGGAGGTCTATATGAGCAGTTCTTC
cdr3_aa: CASSRFEAGGLYEQFF

j_call: TRBJ2-3
d_call: NA
v_call: TRBV29-1
clone_size: many
cdr3_nt: TGCAGCGAGGGGAGCGGACCCACAGATACGCAGTATTTT
cdr3_aa: CSEGSGPTDTQYF

j_call: TRBJ1-1
d_call: NA
v_call: TRBV29-1
clone_size: many
cdr3_nt: TGCAGCGTGACGGCGGGCAGCTATAACACTGAAGCTTTCTTT
cdr3_aa: CSVTAGSYNTEAFF

j_call: TRBJ2-1
d_call: TRBD1
v_call: TRBV5-1
clone_size: NA
cdr3_nt: TGCGCCAGCAGCTCGACACAGGGGGCGGCGGAGCAGTTCTTC
cdr3_aa: CASSSTQGAAEQFF

j_call: TRBJ2-7
d_call: TRBD2
v_call: TRBV7-8
clone_size: many
cdr3_nt: TGTGCCAGCAGCCCTAGTTGGGGGGGGTGGTACGAGCAGTACTTC
cdr3_aa: CASSPSWGGWYEQYF

j_call: TRBJ1-1
d_call: NA
v_call: TRBV28
clone_size: few
cdr3_nt: TGTGCCAGCAGTTTCCGAATGAGGGGTACTGAAGCTTTCTTT
cdr3_aa: CASSFRMRGTEAFF

j_call: TRBJ1-1
d_call: TRBD1
v_call: TRBV12-3/TRBV12-4
clone_size: few
cdr3_nt: TGTGCCAGCAGCCGGGACAGTTGGGGGACTGAAGCTTTCTTT
cdr3_aa: CASSRDSWGTEAFF

j_call: TRBJ1-1
d_call: NA
v_call: TRBV3-1
clone_size: NA
cdr3_nt: TGTGCCAGCAGCCAGTTCAGTGAAGCTTTCTTT
cdr3_aa: CASSQFSEAFF

j_call: TRBJ2-7
d_call: TRBD2
v_call: TRBV29-1
clone_size: many
cdr3_nt: TGCAGCGTTGTGACTAGCGGGAGCGGCTACGAGCAGTACTTC
cdr3_aa: CSVVTSGSGYEQYF

j_call: TRBJ2-1
d_call: TRBD2
v_call: TRBV27
clone_size: NA
cdr3_nt: TGTGCCAGCAGTTTTCAAGGCGGGAGGGCCAATGAGCAGTTCTTC
cdr3_aa: CASSFQGGRANEQFF

j_call: TRBJ1-1
d_call: NA
v_call: TRBV14
clone_size: NA
cdr3_nt: TGTGCCAGCAGTCCAGAGGGACGGAGAAACACTGAAGCTTTCTTT
cdr3_aa: CASSPEGRRNTEAFF

j_call: TRBJ1-3
d_call: NA
v_call: TRBV7-8
clone_size: few
cdr3_nt: TGTGCCAGCAGCTTAGTTACAGGAGGCTCTGGAAACACCATATATTTT
cdr3_aa: CASSLVTGGSGNTIYF

j_call: TRBJ2-5
d_call: TRBD2
v_call: TRBV28
clone_size: many
cdr3_nt: TGTGCCAGCAGTTTGCAGGGAGGGCGGGAGACCCAGTACTTC
cdr3_aa: CASSLQGGRETQYF

j_call: TRBJ1-1
d_call: NA
v_call: TRBV28
clone_size: NA
cdr3_nt: TGTGCCAGCAGTTTACGACAGAACACTGAAGCTTTCTTT
cdr3_aa: CASSLRQNTEAFF

j_call: TRBJ2-2
d_call: NA
v_call: TRBV9
clone_size: few
cdr3_nt: TGTGCCAGCAGCGTAGGGAACACCGGGGAGCTGTTTTTT
cdr3_aa: CASSVGNTGELFF

j_call: TRBJ2-3
d_call: NA
v_call: TRBV29-1
clone_size: NA
cdr3_nt: TGCAGCTTAGCTTCCACAGTCACAGATATGCAGTATTTT
cdr3_aa: CSLASTVTDMQYF

j_call: TRBJ2-3
d_call: TRBD1
v_call: TRBV28
clone_size: NA
cdr3_nt: TGTGCCAGCAGTTTATCCCCGGGACAGCCTTTCACAGATACGCAGTATTTT
cdr3_aa: CASSLSPGQPFTDTQYF

j_call: TRBJ1-1
d_call: NA
v_call: TRBV2
clone_size: few
cdr3_nt: TGTGCCAGCAGTGAGGGTTTCCGGACTGAAGCTTTCTTT
cdr3_aa: CASSEGFRTEAFF

j_call: TRBJ2-1
d_call: NA
v_call: TRBV4-1
clone_size: few
cdr3_nt: TGCGCCAGCAGCCAAGGATTTAATGAGCAGTTCTTC
cdr3_aa: CASSQGFNEQFF

j_call: TRBJ1-4
d_call: NA
v_call: TRBV28
clone_size: many
cdr3_nt: TGTGCCAGCAGTTCGGGGGGCGAAACTAATGAAAAACTGTTTTTT
cdr3_aa: CASSSGGETNEKLFF

j_call: TRBJ1-3
d_call: NA
v_call: TRBV30
clone_size: many
cdr3_nt: TGTGCCTGGAGTAACGGGGTCGACTCTGGAAACACCATATATTTT
cdr3_aa: CAWSNGVDSGNTIYF

j_call: TRBJ2-1
d_call: TRBD2
v_call: TRBV3-1
clone_size: many
cdr3_nt: TGTGCCAGCAGCCAAGATCTGGGAGCGGGAGCATATGAGCAGTTCTTC
cdr3_aa: CASSQDLGAGAYEQFF

j_call: TRBJ1-1
d_call: NA
v_call: TRBV10-3
clone_size: many
cdr3_nt: TGTGCCATCAGTGAGGGGGGTACTGAAGCTTTCTTT
cdr3_aa: CAISEGGTEAFF

j_call: TRBJ1-5
d_call: TRBD1
v_call: TRBV6-5
clone_size: many
cdr3_nt: TGTGCCAGCAGTAGGGACAGGGGGCCGAATCAGCCCCAGCATTTT
cdr3_aa: CASSRDRGPNQPQHF